Given below is one T cell receptor beta chain in context. Its antigen is currently unknown. This CDR3 has 12 residues. CDR1 and CDR2 (germline): WSHSY, SAAADI. The data are from a study of T cells expressing NK-cell markers. Across the study: It was from sorted CD3+CD56+NKG2C+, CD3+CD56+NKG2C- and CD3+CD56-NKG2C+ T cells that TCR beta repertoires came. In the group of eight sequenced donors, seven were HCMV-seropositive and one was seronegative.

Study-wide results and caveats: It was still unclear whether expanded NKG2C+ T cell clones were HCMV specific.

TCRdb re-called the 5' RACE reads and shows each CDR3 protein once, DNA omitted. The table lists about 400,000 distinct CDR3 sequences. The sequenced sample consisted of blood T cells: a sorted CD56 or NKG2C T cell subset, CD4+ or CD8+ T cells, or bulk PBMC T cells (not recorded which). This receptor was identified in a woman in her forties or fifties in good health. The chain is built from TRBV10-2 and TRBJ2-5; TCRdb reports TRBD2, a call that lacks DNA to check it against. CDR3 region: CATGTIQETQYF.